This T cell receptor beta chain was observed in a study of blood T cell repertoires in COVID-19. Turning to the study itself: The United States, Italy and Spain supplied acute and convalescent COVID-19 samples.

Original processing notes: Reference gene primer amplification gave estimated nucleated cell counts. Method: immunoSEQ multiplex PCR; TCRdb's copy keeps in-frame clones and lacks some. The DNA gave D and trimming, while V, J and clone size come from that table. The table includes around 120,000 clones, over 60% detected once. CDR1 and CDR2 (germline): MNHEY, SMNVEV (reference sequence). The germline V and J ends were trimmed by 3 bases and 0 bases, with 6 bases remaining between them. The length of the CDR3 is 13 residues. Sequenced: peripheral blood. This chain links TRBV27 with TRBJ2-7; D not resolved. The clonotype was recovered from a man in his 70s with acute or convalescent COVID-19. For the CDR3, the DNA is TGTGCCAGCAGTTTTCGGAGCTCCTACGAGCAGTACTTC. Residues: CASSFRSSYEQYF.